This T cell receptor beta chain was captured by sequencing in a study of blood T cell repertoires in COVID-19. The overall study: Samples of COVID-19 (acute and convalescent) were obtained from the United States, Italy and Spain. The cDNA or gDNA used as material had been derived from T cells, B-cell-depleted T cells, or PBMCs.

The CDR3 covers 15 residues. The junction had 4 bases not matched to a gene; V was cut back by 2 bases and J by 1 base. CDR1 is SGHTA, CDR2 FQGNSA, per germline. Per the original data handling: Amplification of reference gene primers provided the estimated nucleated cell counts. Measured with immunoSEQ multiplex PCR; TCRdb has only the in-frame clones, and not every one. V, J and clone size derive from that table, while D and trimming were established from the DNA sequence. Among 190,000 or so clones, 86% were seen once, and the ten largest hold 2.9%. This clone came up once. Sequencing was performed on peripheral blood. The sequence was obtained from a woman in her 30s with active or convalescent COVID-19. V is TRBV7-2 and J is TRBJ2-5; TRBD1 matches 7 bases. The CDR3 DNA reads TGTGCCAGCAGCTTAAGACAGGGCCCCCAAGAGACCCAGTACTTC. The encoded protein is CASSLRQGPQETQYF.